This TCR beta chain was recorded in a study of cytomegalovirus exposure and HLA in healthy donors. The study's findings and limits: Most TCR sequences were uncommon, yet certain public TCRs appeared in many donors.

On this clone: Its specificity is not known.

Primers for the PCR totalled 60 Vbeta and 13 Jbeta. Method: immunoSEQ multiplex PCR; TCRdb's copy keeps in-frame clones and lacks some. The sample consists of approximately 110,000 clones, 60% to 85% of them appearing once. Sequenced: PBMCs. The source of this sequence is a female donor in good health and CMV-seropositive.

CDR3 in amino acids: CASSTIPAEPQHF. The CDR3 DNA is TGCGCCAGCAGCACCATACCGGCGGAGCCCCAGCATTTT. The chain has TRBV5-1 and TRBJ1-5, with D uncertain. The length of the CDR3 is 13 residues. The V and J ends lost 4 bases and 8 bases respectively, with 13 bases between them. Germline assignment: CDR1 SGHRS and CDR2 YFSETQ. The entire variable domain, with the rest obtained from reference TRBV5-1 and TRBJ1-5, is as follows: KAGVTQTPRYLIKTRGQQVTLSCSPISGHRSVSWYQQTPGQGLQFLFEYFSETQRNKGNFPGRFSGRQFSNSRSEMNVSTLELGDSALYLCASSTIPAEPQHFGDGTRLSIL.